These 28 T cell receptor beta chains share one sample of origin, sequenced in a study of shared clonotypes between healthy human individuals. The assay was immunoSEQ multiplex PCR, and TCRdb's table has in-frame clones only and misses some. The table records about 490,000 clones, roughly 85% of them present only once. The sequencing input was PBMCs. Receptors were obtained from a woman in her thirties or forties in good health. Some clones in this sample may be carry-over from other donors' samples.

The rearrangement joins TRBV2 to TRBJ1-2; a weak D match, TRBD1 (6 bases). CDR1 and CDR2 (germline): SNHLY, FYNNEI. This CDR3 has 13 amino acids. The ends were cut back, 3 bases at V and 5 bases at J, with 10 bases in the middle. The CDR3 sequence: CASSEGAAYGYTF. CDR3 in DNA: TGTGCCAGCAGTGAGGGGGCTGCATATGGCTACACCTTC.

The chain links TRBV28 to TRBJ1-4; D not certain. V was pared by 4 bases and J by 0 bases, with 9 bases between. The CDR3 totals 15 residues. Germline V gene sequence: CDR1 MDHEN, CDR2 SYDVKM. The CDR3 reads CASSSSAATNEKLFF. The CDR3 DNA is TGTGCCAGCAGTTCCTCAGCTGCAACTAATGAAAAACTGTTTTTT.

V and J are TRBV25-1 and TRBJ2-7; D unresolved. Trimming shortened V by 3 bases and J by 5 bases, and 2 bases separated the two germline ends. The germline gives CDR1 MGHDK, CDR2 SYGVNS. This CDR3 is 10 amino acids long. This CDR3 reads CASSDHEQYF. The CDR3 nucleotides read TGTGCCAGCAGTGACCACGAGCAGTACTTC.

The rearrangement uses TRBV28 and TRBJ2-3, with D tentatively TRBD2 (6 bases). The germline V and J ends were trimmed by 7 bases and 10 bases, with 12 bases remaining between them. This CDR3 spans 11 amino acids. Germline V gene sequence: CDR1 MDHEN, CDR2 SYDVKM. In nucleotides, the CDR3 is TGTGCCAGCAACGAACGGGACTCGCAGTATTTT. Residues: CASNERDSQYF.

This clone was seen just once. V gene TRBV6-5 combines with J gene TRBJ2-5, with D maybe TRBD1 (5 bases). The germline V gene has CDR1 MNHEY and CDR2 SVGAGI. The V and J ends lost 0 bases and 3 bases respectively, with 8 bases between them. The length of the CDR3 is 14 residues. This CDR3 is CASSYSWTKETQYF. The CDR3 DNA follows: TGTGCCAGCAGTTACTCGTGGACAAAAGAGACCCAGTACTTC.

This clone was observed a few times. J is TRBJ1-2 and V is TRBV11-2; possibly TRBD1 for D (5 bases). Germline loops: CDR1 SGHAT, CDR2 FQNNGV. V lost 2 bases to trimming and J lost 6 bases, with 13 bases between them. The CDR3 consists of 14 residues. CDR3: CASSLLRGEDGYTF. Written as DNA, the CDR3 is TGTGCCAGCAGCTTATTGAGGGGAGAGGATGGCTACACCTTC. The whole variable domain, filled in from reference TRBV11-2 and TRBJ1-2, reads EAGVAQSPRYKIIEKRQSVAFWCNPISGHATLYWYQQILGQGPKLLIQFQNNGVVDDSQLPKDRFSAERLKGVDSTLKIQPAKLEDSAVYLCASSLLRGEDGYTFGSGTRLTVV.

This rearrangement joins TRBV18 to TRBJ2-5; the D is unclear. Gene TRBJ2-7 matches the end of the DNA better, so the J call may be wrong. This CDR3 spans 12 amino acids. Germline V CDR1 and CDR2: KGHSH, LQKENI. This CDR3 is CASSHSSYEQYF. DNA of the CDR3: TGTGCCAGCTCACATAGCTCCTACGAGCAGTACTTC.

The chain combines TRBV5-6 with TRBJ1-5, with unresolved D. With 1 base removed from V and 4 bases from J, the gap between germline ends came to 12 bases. Per the germline V gene, CDR1 is SGHDT and CDR2 is YYEEEE. The CDR3 length is 15 residues. The CDR3 DNA is TGTGCCAGCAGCTTGTATGGGTTAGGGAATCAGCCCCAGCATTTT. It translates to CASSLYGLGNQPQHF.

The rearrangement joins TRBV7-9 to TRBJ2-1; 11 nucleotides agree with TRBD1. V trimming: 7 bases; J trimming: 12 bases; junction bases outside the gene matches: 11. CDR1 is SEHNR and CDR2 is FQNEAQ in the germline V gene (reference sequence). The CDR3 length is 14 residues. The CDR3 nucleotides read TGTGCCAGCACCGGACAGGGGGCCGGGTTTGTGCAGTTCTTC. Amino acids: CASTGQGAGFVQFF.

The chain recombines TRBV20-1 with TRBJ1-2; D is unresolved. CDR3 length equals 11 residues. Trimming cost V 5 bases and J 4 bases, with 8 bases left between them. Germline V gene lookup returns CDR1 DFQATT and CDR2 SNEGSKA (reference sequence). CDR3 loop: CSAARAYGYTF. The CDR3 DNA follows: TGCAGTGCTGCCCGGGCCTATGGCTACACCTTC.

CDR3 nucleotide sequence: TGCGCCAGCAGTTCTATCGCCGGGAGCTCAGAGACCCAGTACTTC. Protein: CASSSIAGSSETQYF. The chain is built from TRBV5-1 and TRBJ2-5; D might be TRBD2 (6 bases). Germline lookup yields CDR1 SGHRS and CDR2 YFSETQ. The CDR3 covers 15 residues. V was cut by 5 bases and J by 4 bases, with 18 bases left in between.

The rearrangement links TRBV5-1 to TRBJ2-5; D is uncertain. The germline gives CDR1 SGHRS, CDR2 YFSETQ. Trimming removed 0 bases from V and 3 bases from J, with 12 bases in between. CDR3 length equals 15 residues. The CDR3 sequence: CASSLAAVPEETQYF. The CDR3 nucleotides read TGCGCCAGCAGCTTGGCCGCTGTACCAGAAGAGACCCAGTACTTC.

J is TRBJ2-5 and V is TRBV28, with 9 bases fitting TRBD2. The V gene end was trimmed by 4 bases and the J gene end by 5 bases; junction bases not matched to a gene: 11. This CDR3 is built from 16 residues. Germline V gene lookup returns CDR1 MDHEN and CDR2 SYDVKM. The CDR3 sequence is CASSSTSAGGYETQYF. CDR3 nucleotide sequence: TGTGCCAGCAGTTCCACTTCTGCGGGGGGGTATGAGACCCAGTACTTC.

The chain joins TRBV7-6 to TRBJ1-5; TRBD1 is a possible D gene (6 bases). Trimming shortened V by 8 bases and J by 4 bases, and 18 bases separated the two germline ends. CDR1 and CDR2 from the germline V gene are SGHVS and FNYEAQ. The CDR3 consists of 15 residues. This CDR3 is CASGRGQGPNQPQHF. In DNA, the CDR3 is TGTGCCAGCGGACGAGGGCAGGGGCCTAATCAGCCCCAGCATTTT.

This clone was seen once. The chain couples TRBV7-8 to TRBJ2-5, with D perhaps matching TRBD1 (6 bases). Between the trimmed V and J ends, which lost 5 bases and 1 base, there was a span of 11 bases. This CDR3 is 14 amino acids long. Germline V gives CDR1 SGHVS, CDR2 FQNEAQ. The CDR3 DNA reads as TGTGCCAGCAGCCCCCGGACAGCCCAAGAGACCCAGTACTTC. Amino acids: CASSPRTAQETQYF.

V is TRBV30 and J is TRBJ2-7; 11 bases agree with TRBD1. Trimming removed 1 base from V and 7 bases from J; junction bases left unmatched: 3. Germline V gene lookup returns CDR1 GTSNPN and CDR2 SVGIG (reference sequence). CDR3 length: 13 residues. Written as DNA, the CDR3 is TGTGCCTGGAGTGAGGACAGGGGGCGGGAGCAGTACTTC. As protein: CAWSEDRGREQYF.

This chain uses TRBV30 with TRBJ2-7; TRBD2 matches 10 bases. The CDR3 totals 19 residues. CDR1 and CDR2 (germline): GTSNPN, SVGIG (reference sequence). V lost 0 bases to trimming and J lost 3 bases; unmatched junction nucleotides: 17. The CDR3: CAWSVLRTSGPWGNYEQYF. The CDR3 bases are TGTGCCTGGAGTGTACTGCGGACTAGCGGACCCTGGGGCAACTACGAGCAGTACTTC.

The sample holds one count of this clone. This chain connects TRBV2 to TRBJ1-1; D unclear. This CDR3 region has 15 residues. The germline V and J ends were trimmed by 8 bases and 5 bases, with 21 bases remaining between them. Germline CDR1 SNHLY, CDR2 FYNNEI. Here the CDR3 DNA reads TGTGCCAGCCGTAAGGAATTAGAAGAGGGTACTGAAGCTTTCTTT. The encoded protein is CASRKELEEGTEAFF.

CDR3 region: CASSDPASGGYNEQFF. CDR3 in DNA: TGCGCCAGCAGTGACCCGGCCAGCGGGGGATACAATGAGCAGTTCTTC. The chain uses TRBV10-1 and TRBJ2-1, with 8 bases that match TRBD2. The junction had 8 bases not matched to a gene; V was cut back by 3 bases and J by 4 bases. Germline-derived CDR1 and CDR2 are WNHNN and SYGVQD (reference sequence). The CDR3 has 16 residues.

The CDR3 loop reads CAWTTESYNEQFF. For the CDR3, the DNA is TGTGCCTGGACGACAGAGTCCTACAATGAGCAGTTCTTC. This chain uses TRBV30 with TRBJ2-1; a possible D gene is TRBD1 (5 bases). The CDR3 extends over 13 amino acids. The germline V and J ends were trimmed by 4 bases and 1 base, with 8 bases remaining between them. Germline lookup yields CDR1 GTSNPN and CDR2 SVGIG (reference sequence).

The chain joins TRBV16 to TRBJ1-1; the D is unclear. Germline lookup yields CDR1 KGHSY and CDR2 FQNENV. The CDR3 covers 14 residues. V gave up 4 bases and J gave up 4 bases, with 13 bases separating them. In DNA form, the CDR3 reads TGTGCCAGCAGCCTCAGTATGGAGGGCACTGAAGCTTTCTTT. Translating it yields CASSLSMEGTEAFF. The full variable domain, in which reference TRBV16 and TRBJ1-1 provide the parts outside the CDR3, is GEEVAQTPKHLVRGEGQKAKLYCAPIKGHSYVFWYQQVLKNEFKFLISFQNENVFDETGMPKERFSAKCLPNSPCSLEIQATKLEDSAVYFCASSLSMEGTEAFFGQGTRLTVV.

The rearrangement links TRBV7-9 to TRBJ2-7; a possible D gene is TRBD2 (6 bases). CDR3 size: 13 residues. Germline CDR1 SEHNR, CDR2 FQNEAQ (reference sequence). The germline V and J ends were trimmed by 5 bases and 1 base, with 9 bases remaining between them. In nucleotides, the CDR3 is TGTGCCAGCAGCGGGACTCTTTCCTACGAGCAGTACTTC. This encodes CASSGTLSYEQYF.

The chain links TRBV7-2 to TRBJ1-5, with a tentative D call TRBD1 (5 bases). This CDR3 region has 13 residues. Trimming took 3 bases from V and 4 from J, leaving 7 bases between them. Germline lookup yields CDR1 SGHTA and CDR2 FQGNSA. CDR3 protein: CASSFGGNQPQHF. CDR3 coding DNA: TGTGCCAGCAGCTTTGGGGGGAATCAGCCCCAGCATTTT.

This chain uses TRBV7-6 with TRBJ2-1; D tentatively reads TRBD1 or TRBD2 (6 bases each). The CDR3 has 18 residues. Trimming stripped 2 bases from V and 0 bases from J, with 17 bases between. Germline CDR1 reads SGHVS; CDR2 reads FNYEAQ. CDR3 coding DNA: TGTGCCAGCAGCTTAAGGGGGTTAGCGGCCTCCTCCTACAATGAGCAGTTCTTC. It yields the protein CASSLRGLAASSYNEQFF.

This clone was detected ten times or more. The chain has TRBV30 and TRBJ2-7; 8 bases fit TRBD1. This CDR3 spans 13 amino acids. Germline trimming cut 3 bases from V and 0 bases from J; bases unmatched to any gene: 1. CDR1 and CDR2 (germline): GTSNPN, SVGIG (reference sequence). CDR3 sequence reads: CAWRDRVSYEQYF. CDR3 DNA: TGTGCCTGGAGGGACAGGGTCTCCTACGAGCAGTACTTC.

This clone occurred a few times. This chain links TRBV7-9 with TRBJ2-2; 10 bases agree with TRBD1. J was trimmed by 3 bases and V by 0 bases; bases with no gene match: 10. Germline lookup yields CDR1 SEHNR and CDR2 FQNEAQ (reference sequence). CDR3 length: 19 residues. CDR3 in DNA: TGTGCCAGCAGCTTAGCGACAGGGGGCGCGACTTGGTACACCGGGGAGCTGTTTTTT. It yields the protein CASSLATGGATWYTGELFF.

The chain employs TRBV6-1 and TRBJ2-1, with 13 bases matching TRBD2. With V trimmed by 9 bases and J by 8 bases, 7 bases remained unmatched. The V gene's germline CDR1 is MNHNS and CDR2 SASEGT. The CDR3 loop spans 14 amino acids. CDR3 bases: TGTGCCAGTCTAGGGACTAGCGGGACGGATGAGCAGTTCTTC. This sequence encodes CASLGTSGTDEQFF.

CDR3 coding DNA: TGTGCCAGCAATCCGGGACAGGGTTCGACCGGGGAGCTGTTTTTT. This translates into CASNPGQGSTGELFF. J is TRBJ2-2 and V is TRBV2; TRBD1 matches 9 bases. CDR1 and CDR2 from the germline V gene are SNHLY and FYNNEI. The V and J ends lost 7 bases and 5 bases, in that order; junction bases with no gene match: 8. The CDR3 loop spans 15 amino acids.